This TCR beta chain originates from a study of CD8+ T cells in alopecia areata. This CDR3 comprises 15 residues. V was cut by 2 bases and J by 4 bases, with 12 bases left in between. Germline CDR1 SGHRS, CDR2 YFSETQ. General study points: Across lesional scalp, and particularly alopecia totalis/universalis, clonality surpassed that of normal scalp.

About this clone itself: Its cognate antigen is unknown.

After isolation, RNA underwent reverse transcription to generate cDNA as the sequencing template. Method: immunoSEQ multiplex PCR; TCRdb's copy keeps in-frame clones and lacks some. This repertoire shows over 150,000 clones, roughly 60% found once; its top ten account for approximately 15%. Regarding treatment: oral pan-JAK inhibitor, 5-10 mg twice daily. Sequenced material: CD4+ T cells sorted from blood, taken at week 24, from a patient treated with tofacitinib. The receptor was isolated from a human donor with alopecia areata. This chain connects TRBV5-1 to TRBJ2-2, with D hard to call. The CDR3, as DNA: TGCGCCAGCAGCTTCGACCCGGGTGGCACCGGGGAGCTGTTTTTT. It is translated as CASSFDPGGTGELFF.